Each of the 12 T cell receptor beta chains below was sequenced from the same sample in a study of response to subunit inactivated influenza vaccine. MiXCR was run by TCRdb on the RT-PCR reads, yielding one entry per CDR3 protein. The table records under 750,000 distinct CDR3 sequences, 12% of them present only once. The specimen comprised PBMCs from blood, sampled on the day of vaccination. Receptors originate from a man in his forties or fifties who received an inactivated influenza vaccine.

In DNA, the CDR3 is TGTGCCAGCACCACGAGGGGAGGGGTAGAGACCCAGTACTTC. This translates into CASTTRGGVETQYF. The chain combines TRBV2 with TRBJ2-5, with 7 bases that match TRBD2. In germline, CDR1 is SNHLY, CDR2 FYNNEI. V trimming: 7 bases; J trimming: 4 bases; junction bases outside the gene matches: 9. CDR3 length equals 14 residues.

This clonotype has at least ten counts. The chain uses TRBV28 and TRBJ2-7, with TRBD1 as a possible D gene (6 bases). With 5 bases removed from V and 2 bases from J, the gap between germline ends came to 13 bases. The CDR3 has 14 amino acids. Looked up from germline, CDR1 is MDHEN and CDR2 is SYDVKM. CDR3 in amino acids: CASSTGTPTYEQYF. The DNA of the CDR3 is TGTGCCAGCAGTACAGGGACACCGACCTACGAGCAGTACTTC. The entire variable domain, with the rest obtained from reference TRBV28 and TRBJ2-7, is as follows: DVKVTQSSRYLVKRTGEKVFLECVQDMDHENMFWYRQDPGLGLRLIYFSYDVKMKEKGDIPEGYSVSREKKERFSLILESASTNQTSMYLCASSTGTPTYEQYFGPGTRLTVT.

J is TRBJ2-2 and V is TRBV5-1; 9 nucleotides align to TRBD1. Trimming took 4 bases from V and 6 from J; bases not matched to a gene: 10. The CDR3 loop spans 16 amino acids. The germline V gene has CDR1 SGHRS and CDR2 YFSETQ. The DNA for the CDR3 is TGCGCCAGCAGCCCGGGACAGGGCGGGTCGTCCGGGGAGCTGTTTTTT. Translating gives CASSPGQGGSSGELFF.

The chain uses TRBV20-1 and TRBJ2-7; 13 bases line up with TRBD2. V shed 3 bases and J 4 bases; nucleotides not matched to a gene: 12. This CDR3 region has 17 residues. Germline V CDR1 and CDR2: DFQATT, SNEGSKA (reference sequence). CDR3 nucleotides: TGCAGTGCTAGTGCTAGAAGCGGGACTAGCGGGGTTTACGAGCAGTACTTC. Its translation is CSASARSGTSGVYEQYF.

This clonotype was found many times. The rearrangement links TRBV7-9 to TRBJ2-3; 9 positions match TRBD2. Germline CDR1 SEHNR, CDR2 FQNEAQ (reference sequence). The V and J ends lost 3 bases and 4 bases, in that order; junction bases with no gene match: 2. The CDR3 has 14 residues. The CDR3 region has the DNA TGTGCCAGCAGCTTTGGCGGGGGGGCAGATACGCAGTATTTT. It translates to CASSFGGGADTQYF.

This chain connects TRBV20-1 to TRBJ1-3; maybe TRBD1 (5 bases). Trimming left V 6 bases short and J 0 bases short, with 12 bases between. CDR3 length: 14 amino acids. Germline CDR1 and CDR2: DFQATT and SNEGSKA (reference sequence). This chain's CDR3 is CSATGGGSGNTIYF. DNA for the CDR3: TGCAGTGCGACCGGGGGGGGCTCTGGAAACACCATATATTTT.

The rearrangement links TRBV29-1 to TRBJ2-3, with D tentatively TRBD1 (5 bases). The germline V gene encodes CDR1 SQVTM and CDR2 ANQGSEA. V lost 6 bases to trimming and J lost 3 bases, with 10 bases between them. This CDR3 region has 12 residues. The CDR3 protein is CSVTPGTDTQYF. The CDR3 coding sequence is TGCAGCGTAACCCCAGGGACAGATACGCAGTATTTT.

This clonotype has only a few counts. The chain uses TRBV7-9 and TRBJ2-2; no firm D call. This CDR3 comprises 14 residues. From germline, CDR1 is SEHNR and CDR2 FQNEAQ (reference sequence). The germline V and J ends were trimmed by 6 bases and 4 bases, with 12 bases remaining between them. CDR3 loop: CASRRGTVTGELFF. CDR3 nucleotide sequence: TGTGCCAGCAGACGAGGCACAGTCACCGGGGAGCTGTTTTTT.

This clonotype was detected a few times. The junction shows a germline mismatch at one end, possibly a read error. The V gene is TRBV12-3 or TRBV12-4, the J gene TRBJ1-1, with a tentative D call TRBD1 (6 bases). The CDR3 consists of 13 residues. The CDR3 DNA sequence: TGTGCCAGCAGCTTAGCGTCGACAGGAGAAGCTTTCTTT. Translated, it gives CASSLASTGEAFF.

V is TRBV11-2 and J is TRBJ2-3; TRBD2 might be the D (6 bases). The germline V gene encodes CDR1 SGHAT and CDR2 FQNNGV. The CDR3 contains 18 residues. Trimming shortened V by 0 bases and J by 3 bases, and 19 bases separated the two germline ends. CDR3 sequence (DNA): TGTGCCAGCAGCTTAGACCAGCCGGGGGAGGACCCTACAGATACGCAGTATTTT. Translating gives CASSLDQPGEDPTDTQYF.

This clonotype was seen more than once but under ten times. This chain uses TRBV5-1 with TRBJ2-7, with 13 bases lining up with TRBD2. The CDR3 extends over 16 amino acids. V lost 5 bases to trimming and J lost 4 bases; unmatched junction nucleotides: 9. Germline V gene lookup returns CDR1 SGHRS and CDR2 YFSETQ. In DNA, the CDR3 is TGCGCCAGCAGACGCACTACTAGCGGGAGGGAATACGAGCAGTACTTC. It yields the protein CASRRTTSGREYEQYF.

The chain couples TRBV7-2 to TRBJ2-5; TRBD2 might be the D (6 bases). Germline CDR1 is SGHTA and CDR2 is FQGNSA. The germline V and J ends were trimmed by 0 bases and 1 base, with 12 bases remaining between them. This CDR3 spans 16 amino acids. In DNA, the CDR3 is TGTGCCAGCAGCTTAGCTCCAGCGGGTATCCAAGAGACCCAGTACTTC. Amino acids: CASSLAPAGIQETQYF.